This TCR beta chain was identified during a study of T cell repertoires in cytomegalovirus infection. TCRdb itself ran the reads through MiXCR, one entry per CDR3 protein. The sample holds 630,000 or so distinct CDR3 sequences; approximately 25% are singletons and the top ten take around 8%. Germline CDR1 is SEHNR and CDR2 is FQNEAQ (reference sequence). V was shortened by 7 bases and J by 2 bases, with 15 bases between the two germline ends. This CDR3 has 14 amino acids. Sequenced input: CD8+ T cells from PBMCs. V is TRBV7-9 and J is TRBJ2-7; D remains ambiguous. The sequence was obtained from a human donor in good health (CMV status not recorded). Some clones in this sample may be carry-over from other donors' samples. CDR3 sequence reads: CASNPPGPTYEQYF. CDR3 nucleotide sequence: TGTGCCAGCAACCCCCCGGGCCCCACCTACGAGCAGTACTTC.